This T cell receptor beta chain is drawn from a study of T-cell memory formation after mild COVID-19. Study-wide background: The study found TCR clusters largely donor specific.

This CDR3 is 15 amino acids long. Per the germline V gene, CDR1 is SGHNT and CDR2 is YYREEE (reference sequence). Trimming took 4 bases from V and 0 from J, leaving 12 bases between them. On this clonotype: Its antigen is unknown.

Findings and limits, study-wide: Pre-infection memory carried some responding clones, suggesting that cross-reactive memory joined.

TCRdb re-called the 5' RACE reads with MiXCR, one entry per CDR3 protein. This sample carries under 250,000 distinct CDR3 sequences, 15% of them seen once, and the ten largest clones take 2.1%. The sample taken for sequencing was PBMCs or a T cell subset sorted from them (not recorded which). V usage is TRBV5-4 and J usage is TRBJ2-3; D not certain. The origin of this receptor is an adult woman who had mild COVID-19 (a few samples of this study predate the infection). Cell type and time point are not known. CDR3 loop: CASSMAKSSTDTQYF. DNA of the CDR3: TGTGCCAGCAGCATGGCTAAGTCTAGCACAGATACGCAGTATTTT.